This T cell receptor beta chain derives from a study of CD8+ T cells in alopecia areata. About the research overall: Each of the treated patients was given oral tofacitinib, 5 to 10 mg twice daily, for moderate-to-severe alopecia areata. People stayed on tofacitinib for 6 to 18 months, then stopped the drug for 6 months.

Study-level points and caveats: Among the top 100, expanded CD8+ clones, as well as scalp clonality, were significantly decreased by tofacitinib. Researchers say the link of baseline CD8+ expansion to response remains uncertain, with one nonresponder.

RNA extraction was followed by reverse transcription into cDNA, which acted as the sequencing template. This table comes from immunoSEQ multiplex PCR, and its TCRdb copy is limited to in-frame clones, with some not included. This sample yields 170,000 or so clones, of which around 58% are seen a single time; around 12% belongs to the top ten. This clone was recorded a few times. What it binds is not known. Treatment indicated: oral pan-JAK inhibitor, 5-10 mg twice daily. CDR1 is PRHDT, CDR2 FYEKMQ, per germline (reference sequence). V shed 5 bases and J shed 0 bases, with 11 bases lying between them. The length of the CDR3 is 15 residues.

The source is a human donor with alopecia areata. The sequenced sample was CD8+ T cells sorted from blood, obtained at week 24, from a patient treated with tofacitinib. V gene TRBV13 combines with J gene TRBJ2-4, with D possibly TRBD1 on 6 matching bases. The DNA of the CDR3 is TGTGCCAGCAGCACCGCGACAGGAGCCAAAAACATTCAGTACTTC. Its translation: CASSTATGAKNIQYF.